This TCR beta chain was sequenced during a study of OX40 agonist ivuxolimab in advanced cancers. Background on the whole study: The costimulatory receptor OX40 (CD134) was targeted by ivuxolimab, a fully human IgG2 agonistic monoclonal antibody. Intravenous ivuxolimab was administered to patients every 2 weeks at six dose levels: 0.01, 0.1, 0.3, 1.5, 3 and 10 mg/kg. Of the roughly 52 dose-escalation patients, hepatocellular carcinoma was present in approximately 20, melanoma in around 15, renal cell carcinoma in 9 and head and neck cancer in 9. The dose-escalation cohort was around 83% male with a mean age of approximately 59 years, ranging from roughly 20 to 80. Prior anti-PD-1, anti-PD-L1 or anti-CTLA-4 therapy was permitted, and about 40% of dose-escalation patients had received checkpoint inhibitors. Partial responses occurred in three dose-escalation patients, of whom one had hepatocellular carcinoma and two had cutaneous melanoma. The point of sequencing TCRbeta in the periphery was to test whether ivuxolimab changed TCR sequence diversity and drove clonal T-cell expansion. The paper describes the monotherapy dose-escalation part (N = 52 patients) of the phase I trial of ivuxolimab. What the study reported, not specific to this receptor: In the 0.1-3.0 mg/kg groups, partial responders were among the patients with the lowest normalized peripheral clonal expansion, particularly in CD8+ T cells. At doses from 0.1 to 3.0 mg/kg, clonal expansion was seen in both CD4+ and CD8+ blood T cells between baseline and week 6. Which antigens the clonally expanded peripheral T cells were specific for was not determined. After ivuxolimab, expanded clones were on average more numerous among CD8+ T cells than among CD4+ T cells. Low levels of normalized T-cell clonal expansion were also shown by some nonresponding patients.

Genomic DNA was extracted from sorted cells for sequencing of the TCRbeta CDR3 region. TCRbeta CDR3 regions were sequenced using the immunoSEQ Assay. Imported from immuneACCESS, the table was reduced by TCRdb to in-frame sequences with V and J called. These copies leave out some clones; in studies compared against another copy, an unresolved V gene accounts for under half, and the cause of the remainder is not known. The sample has about 68,000 clones on record, 85% to 90% of them singletons. Around 0.95% of the sample comes from the top ten. The trial excluded patients who had a history of autoimmune disease or were on systemic immunosuppression. In every dose cohort, peripheral blood was drawn for TCR sequencing at baseline, cycle 4 day 1, and cycle 7 day 1. The samples were taken from a phase I, first-in-human, multicenter, open-label dose-escalation trial of ivuxolimab. Adults with locally advanced or metastatic melanoma, renal cell, hepatocellular, or head and neck squamous cell carcinoma were enrolled in the trial. Before TCR sequencing, CD4+ T cells and CD8+ T cells from peripheral blood were sorted into separate populations.

Regarding this clone: No antigen is known for it. No quality values exist for individual bases; no much larger clone is one base distant.

The germline V gene (reference sequence) gives CDR1 as DFQATT and CDR2 as SNEGSKA. The CDR3 starts with the cysteine, ends with the phenylalanine, and has 10 residues. Of the read, only the CDR3 DNA is kept; its 30 bases are in frame from base 1. Between the V and J ends, shortened by 7 bases and 6 bases respectively, the junction contains 8 bases. The TCR comes from an adult with an advanced solid tumor such as melanoma, head and neck, liver or kidney cancer. The sample here was CD4+ or CD8+ T cells sorted from blood, taken in a trial of the OX40 agonist ivuxolimab. The chain couples TRBV20-1 to TRBJ2-3, with the D segment identity uncertain. The CDR3 here reads CSGSVDTQYF. The DNA sequence follows: TGCAGTGGCAGCGTGGATACGCAGTATTTT.